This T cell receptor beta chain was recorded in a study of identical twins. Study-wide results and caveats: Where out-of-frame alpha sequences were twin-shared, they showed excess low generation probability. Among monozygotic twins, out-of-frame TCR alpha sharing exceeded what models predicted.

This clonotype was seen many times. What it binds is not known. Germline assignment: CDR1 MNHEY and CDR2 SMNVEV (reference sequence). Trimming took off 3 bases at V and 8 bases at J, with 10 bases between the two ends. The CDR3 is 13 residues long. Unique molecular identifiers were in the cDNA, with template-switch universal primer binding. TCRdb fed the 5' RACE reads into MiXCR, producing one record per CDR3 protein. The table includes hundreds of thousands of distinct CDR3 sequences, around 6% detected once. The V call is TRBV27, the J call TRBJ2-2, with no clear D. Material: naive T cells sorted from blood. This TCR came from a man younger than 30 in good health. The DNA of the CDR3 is TGTGCCAGCAGTTTGGGGATGCAAGGGGAGCTGTTTTTT. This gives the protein CASSLGMQGELFF.